This TCR beta chain was sequenced during a study of cytomegalovirus exposure and HLA in healthy donors. Study-level findings and limits: In vitro confirmation showed a few CMV-associated chains to be CMV antigen specific. A later analysis linked a missense DCLRE1C variant to TCR beta V- and J-gene trimming. Immune exposure was documented only through CMV serostatus.

The V gene end was trimmed by 5 bases and the J gene end by 5 bases; junction bases not matched to a gene: 9. Germline V gene data show CDR1 as SEHNR and CDR2 as FQNEAQ (reference sequence). The CDR3 is made up of 14 amino acids. Concerning this clone itself: Its matching antigen is unknown.

Each of the donors was a healthy bone marrow donor. Primers for the PCR totalled 60 Vbeta and 13 Jbeta. Profiling relied on immunoSEQ multiplex PCR, and the TCRdb table lists in-frame clones only, not all of them. The sample includes under 130,000 clones, around 72% of them seen just once. The TCR sequence derives from a man aged 25-45 years in good health and CMV-seronegative. The sequenced material came from PBMCs. V usage is TRBV7-9 and J usage is TRBJ2-7; TRBD2 aligns across 7 bases. The CDR3 is CASSPAGPANEQYF. CDR3 sequence (DNA): TGTGCCAGCAGCCCAGCGGGACCCGCAAACGAGCAGTACTTC. Variable domain in full (rest from reference TRBV7-9 and TRBJ2-7): DTGVSQNPRHKITKRGQNVTFRCDPISEHNRLYWYRQTLGQGPEFLTYFQNEAQLEKSRLLSDRFSAERPKGSFSTLEIQRTEQGDSAMYLCASSPAGPANEQYFGPGTRLTVT.